The clone carrying this T cell receptor beta chain is large. The tumor samples were collected prior to definitive surgery or chemotherapy. The entry originates in a study of high-grade serous ovarian cancer treatment subgroups. The CDR3 length is 14 residues. Germline CDR1 SNHLY, CDR2 FYNNEI. The trim removed 7 bases at V and 7 bases at J, leaving 7 bases unmatched. Measured with immunoSEQ multiplex PCR; TCRdb has only the in-frame clones, and not every one. This table has 4,500 or so clones, 80% to 90% appearing once. Sequencing used tumor tissue. This chain links TRBV2 with TRBJ1-2; 12 nucleotides line up with TRBD1. The receptor's source is a human donor with high-grade serous ovarian cancer. DNA of the CDR3: TGTGCCAGCACCCCGGGACAGGGGGCACGTGGCTACACCTTC. Its translation is CASTPGQGARGYTF.